This TCR beta chain was sequenced for a study of blood T cell repertoires in COVID-19. Study overall: Specimens from acute and convalescent COVID-19 originated in the United States, Italy and Spain. T cells, B-cell-depleted T cells, or PBMCs provided the cDNA or gDNA that served as material.

Per the original methods: Counts of nucleated cells, estimated from reference gene primer amplification, were obtained. Clones were read by immunoSEQ multiplex PCR, and TCRdb kept only the in-frame ones, dropping some. V and J calls and clone size are as listed in that table; D and trimming were resolved from the DNA. The sample holds around 250,000 clones, around 84% seen once. The CDR3 contains 15 residues. CDR1 and CDR2 (germline): SEHNR, FQNEAQ (reference sequence). Trimming cost V 6 bases and J 0 bases; bases outside gene matches: 5. Input material: PBMCs or T cells enriched from blood (not recorded which). V usage is TRBV7-9 and J usage is TRBJ1-3; 7 nucleotides match TRBD1. The TCR sequence derives from a woman between 50 and 59 years old who had recovered from COVID-19. In DNA form, the CDR3 reads TGTGCCAGCAGATCCGACAGGGACTCTGGAAACACCATATATTTT. It translates to CASRSDRDSGNTIYF.